Sequencing of this T cell receptor beta chain was carried out in a study of OX40 agonist ivuxolimab in advanced cancers. Overall study context: Patients received intravenous ivuxolimab every 2 weeks at 0.01 to 10 mg/kg.

V dropped 8 bases and J dropped 4 bases, with 14 bases sitting between them. Germline V gene lookup returns CDR1 SNHLY and CDR2 FYNNEI. This CDR3 is built from 14 residues. Data came from immunoSEQ multiplex PCR; TCRdb stores just in-frame clones and leaves some out. The sample lists tens of thousands of clones; more than 80% were seen once. The specimen was CD4+ or CD8+ T cells sorted from blood, collected in a trial of the OX40 agonist ivuxolimab. The TCR sequence derives from an adult with an advanced solid tumor such as melanoma, head and neck, liver or kidney cancer. The chain has TRBV2 and TRBJ2-2; D is undetermined. The CDR3 sequence is CASLRSAATGELFF. The CDR3 coding sequence is TGTGCCAGCCTGAGGTCGGCGGCCACCGGGGAGCTGTTTTTT.